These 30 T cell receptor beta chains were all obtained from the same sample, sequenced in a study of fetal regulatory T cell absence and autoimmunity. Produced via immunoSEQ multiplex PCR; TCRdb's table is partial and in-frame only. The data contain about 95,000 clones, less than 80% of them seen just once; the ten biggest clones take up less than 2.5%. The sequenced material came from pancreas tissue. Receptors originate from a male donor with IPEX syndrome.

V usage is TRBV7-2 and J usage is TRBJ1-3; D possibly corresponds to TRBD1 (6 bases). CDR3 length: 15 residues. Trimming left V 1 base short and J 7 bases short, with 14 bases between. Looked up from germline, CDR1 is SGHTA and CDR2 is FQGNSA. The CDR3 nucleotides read TGTGCCAGCAGCTTAGATCAGGGGACCTACAACACCATATATTTT. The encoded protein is CASSLDQGTYNTIYF. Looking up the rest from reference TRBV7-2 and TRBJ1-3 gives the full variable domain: GAGVSQSPSNKVTEKGKDVELRCDPISGHTALYWYRQSLGQGLEFLIYFQGNSAPDKSGLPSDRFSAERTGGSVSTLTIQRTQQEDSAVYLCASSLDQGTYNTIYFGEGSWLTVV.

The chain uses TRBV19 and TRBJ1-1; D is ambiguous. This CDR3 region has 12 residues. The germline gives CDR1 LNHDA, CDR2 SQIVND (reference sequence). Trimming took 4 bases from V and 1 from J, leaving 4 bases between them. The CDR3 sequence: CASSRQNTEAFF. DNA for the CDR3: TGTGCCAGTAGTAGACAGAACACTGAAGCTTTCTTT.

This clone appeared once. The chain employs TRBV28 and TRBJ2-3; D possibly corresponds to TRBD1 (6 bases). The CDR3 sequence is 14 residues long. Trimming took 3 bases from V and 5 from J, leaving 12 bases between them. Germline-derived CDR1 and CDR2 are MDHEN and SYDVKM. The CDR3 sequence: CASSLDSSIDTQYF. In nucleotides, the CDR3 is TGTGCCAGCAGTTTGGACAGTTCCATAGATACGCAGTATTTT.

CDR3 sequence (DNA): TGTGCCAGCAGTGACCGAGCCGGGACAGGGTACTACGAGCAGTACTTC. Protein product: CASSDRAGTGYYEQYF. This chain connects TRBV6-4 to TRBJ2-7, with 9 bases identical to TRBD1. CDR3 size: 16 residues. V trimming: 2 bases; J trimming: 3 bases; junction bases outside the gene matches: 8. Germline CDR1 is MRHNA and CDR2 is SNTAGT.

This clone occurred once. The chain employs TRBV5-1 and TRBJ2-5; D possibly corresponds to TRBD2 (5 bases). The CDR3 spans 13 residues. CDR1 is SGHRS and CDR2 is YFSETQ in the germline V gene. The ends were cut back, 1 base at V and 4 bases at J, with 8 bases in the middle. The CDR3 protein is CASSLRRGETQYF. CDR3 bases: TGCGCCAGCAGCTTGAGACGGGGAGAGACCCAGTACTTC.

This chain's CDR3 is CASTYKLDTSTDTQYF. CDR3 sequence (DNA): TGTGCCAGCACTTATAAACTAGATACTAGCACAGATACGCAGTATTTT. The chain joins TRBV6-6 to TRBJ2-3, with D possibly matching TRBD2 (5 bases). CDR3 length: 16 amino acids. Trimming stripped 7 bases from V and 0 bases from J, with 17 bases between. Germline V gene lookup returns CDR1 MNHNY and CDR2 SVGAGI (reference sequence).

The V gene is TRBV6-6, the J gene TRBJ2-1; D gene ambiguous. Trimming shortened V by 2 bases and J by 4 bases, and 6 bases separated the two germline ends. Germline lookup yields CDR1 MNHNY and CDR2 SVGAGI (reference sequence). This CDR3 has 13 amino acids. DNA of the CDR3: TGTGCCAGCAGTTACGTCCTTTACAATGAGCAGTTCTTC. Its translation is CASSYVLYNEQFF.

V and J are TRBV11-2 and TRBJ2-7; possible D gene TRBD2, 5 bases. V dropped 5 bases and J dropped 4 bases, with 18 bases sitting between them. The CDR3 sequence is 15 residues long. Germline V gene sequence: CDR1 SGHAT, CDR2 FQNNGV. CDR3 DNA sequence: TGTGCCAGCAGCCCCATGTACGGCCGACTATACGAGCAGTACTTC. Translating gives CASSPMYGRLYEQYF.

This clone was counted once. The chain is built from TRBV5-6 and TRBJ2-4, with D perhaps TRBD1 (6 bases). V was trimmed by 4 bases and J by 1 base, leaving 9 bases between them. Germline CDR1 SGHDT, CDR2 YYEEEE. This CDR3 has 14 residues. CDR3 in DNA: TGTGCCAGCAGCCTAGGGGGTGCCAAAAACATTCAGTACTTC. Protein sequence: CASSLGGAKNIQYF.

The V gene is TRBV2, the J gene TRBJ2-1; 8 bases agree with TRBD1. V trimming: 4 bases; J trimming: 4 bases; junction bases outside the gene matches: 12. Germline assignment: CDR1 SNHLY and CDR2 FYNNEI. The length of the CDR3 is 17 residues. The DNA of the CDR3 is TGTGCCAGCAGTGTACAGGTCGGGACAGGAAAATACAATGAGCAGTTCTTC. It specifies CASSVQVGTGKYNEQFF.

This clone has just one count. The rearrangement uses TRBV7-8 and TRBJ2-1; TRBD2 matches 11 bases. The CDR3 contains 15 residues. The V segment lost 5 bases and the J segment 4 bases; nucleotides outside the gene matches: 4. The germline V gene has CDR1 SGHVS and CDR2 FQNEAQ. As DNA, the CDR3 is TGTGCCAGCAGCATGACTAGCGGGGATTACAATGAGCAGTTCTTC. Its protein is CASSMTSGDYNEQFF.

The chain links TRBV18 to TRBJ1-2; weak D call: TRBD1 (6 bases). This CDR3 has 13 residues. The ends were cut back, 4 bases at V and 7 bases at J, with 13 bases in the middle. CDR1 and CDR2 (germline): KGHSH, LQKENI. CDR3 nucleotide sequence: TGTGCCAGCTCACGAAACAGGGATAGTGGCTACACCTTC. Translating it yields CASSRNRDSGYTF.

CDR3 sequence reads: CASGLVIAGPIYEQYF. As DNA, the CDR3 is TGTGCTAGTGGTTTGGTAATCGCGGGCCCCATCTACGAGCAGTACTTC. The V gene is TRBV12-5, the J gene TRBJ2-7; a possible D gene is TRBD2 (5 bases). The germline CDR1 and CDR2 sequences are LGHNT and FRNRAP. V dropped 0 bases and J dropped 3 bases, with 15 bases sitting between them. The CDR3 contains 16 residues.

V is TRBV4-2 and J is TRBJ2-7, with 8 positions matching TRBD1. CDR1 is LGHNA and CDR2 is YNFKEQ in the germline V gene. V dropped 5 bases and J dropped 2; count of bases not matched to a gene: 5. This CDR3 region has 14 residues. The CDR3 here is CASSDRGGTYEQYF. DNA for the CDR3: TGTGCCAGCAGCGACAGGGGAGGAACCTACGAGCAGTACTTC.

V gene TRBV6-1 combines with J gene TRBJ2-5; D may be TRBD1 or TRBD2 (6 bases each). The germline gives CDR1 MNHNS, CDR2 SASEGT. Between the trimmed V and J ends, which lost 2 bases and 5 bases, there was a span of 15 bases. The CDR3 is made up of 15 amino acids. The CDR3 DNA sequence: TGTGCCAGCAGTGAATGGGGGCCGGAGGGTGAGACCCAGTACTTC. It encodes CASSEWGPEGETQYF.

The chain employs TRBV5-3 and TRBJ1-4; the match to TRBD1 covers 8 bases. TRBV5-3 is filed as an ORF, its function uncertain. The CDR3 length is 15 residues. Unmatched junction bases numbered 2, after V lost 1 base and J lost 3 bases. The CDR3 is CARSLRQGPNEKLFF. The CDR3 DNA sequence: TGTGCCAGAAGCTTGAGACAGGGGCCTAATGAAAAACTGTTTTTT.

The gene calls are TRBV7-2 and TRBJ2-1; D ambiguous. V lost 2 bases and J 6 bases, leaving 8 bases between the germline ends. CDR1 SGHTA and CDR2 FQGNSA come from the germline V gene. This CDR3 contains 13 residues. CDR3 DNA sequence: TGTGCCAGCAGCTTATACAGATCCAATGAGCAGTTCTTC. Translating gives CASSLYRSNEQFF.

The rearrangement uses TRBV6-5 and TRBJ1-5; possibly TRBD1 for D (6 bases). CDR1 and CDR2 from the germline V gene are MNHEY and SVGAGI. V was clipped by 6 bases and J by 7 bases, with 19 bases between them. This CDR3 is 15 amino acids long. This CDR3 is CASSHVFGRGQPQHF. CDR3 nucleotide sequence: TGTGCCAGCAGCCACGTTTTCGGAAGGGGGCAGCCCCAGCATTTT.

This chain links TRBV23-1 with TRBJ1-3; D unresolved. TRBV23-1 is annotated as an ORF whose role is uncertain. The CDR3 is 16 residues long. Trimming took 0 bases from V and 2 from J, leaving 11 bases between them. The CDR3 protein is CASSQSGFPAGNTIYF. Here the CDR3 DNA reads TGCGCCAGCAGTCAATCGGGCTTCCCGGCTGGAAACACCATATATTTT.

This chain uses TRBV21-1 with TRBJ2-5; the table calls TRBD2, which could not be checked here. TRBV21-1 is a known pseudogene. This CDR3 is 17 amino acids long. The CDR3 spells CASPRLAGVNPQETQYF. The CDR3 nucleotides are TGTGCCAGCCCAAGACTAGCGGGAGTTAACCCTCAAGAGACCCAGTACTTC.

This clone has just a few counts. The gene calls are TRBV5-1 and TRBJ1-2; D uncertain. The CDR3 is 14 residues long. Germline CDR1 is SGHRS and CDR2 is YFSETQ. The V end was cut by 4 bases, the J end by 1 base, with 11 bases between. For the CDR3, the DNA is TGCGCCAGCAGCCTCCTGGGCTATAACTATGGCTACACCTTC. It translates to CASSLLGYNYGYTF.

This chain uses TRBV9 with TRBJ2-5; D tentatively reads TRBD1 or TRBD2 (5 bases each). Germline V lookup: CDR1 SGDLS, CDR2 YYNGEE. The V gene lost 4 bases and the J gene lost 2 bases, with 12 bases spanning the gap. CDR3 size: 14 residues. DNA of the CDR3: TGTGCCAGCAGCTCCCGAGGGGCTCAAGAGACCCAGTACTTC. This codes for CASSSRGAQETQYF.

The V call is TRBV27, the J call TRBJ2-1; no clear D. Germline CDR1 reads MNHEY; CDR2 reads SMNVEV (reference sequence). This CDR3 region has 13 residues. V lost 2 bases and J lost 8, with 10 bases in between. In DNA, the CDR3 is TGTGCCAGCAGTTTACTGGGTCCGTATGAGCAGTTCTTC. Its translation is CASSLLGPYEQFF.

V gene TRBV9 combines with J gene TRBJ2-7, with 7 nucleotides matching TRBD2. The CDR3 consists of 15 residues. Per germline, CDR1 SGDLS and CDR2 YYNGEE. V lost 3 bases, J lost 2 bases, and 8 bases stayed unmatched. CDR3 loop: CASSATSDATYEQYF. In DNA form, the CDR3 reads TGTGCCAGCAGCGCCACTAGCGACGCGACCTACGAGCAGTACTTC.

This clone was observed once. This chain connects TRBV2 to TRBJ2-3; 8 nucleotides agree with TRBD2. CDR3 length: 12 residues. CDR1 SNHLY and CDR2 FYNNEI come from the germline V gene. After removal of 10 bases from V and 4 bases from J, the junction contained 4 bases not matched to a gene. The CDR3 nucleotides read TGTGCCACCGGGGGGGGCGCAGATACGCAGTATTTT. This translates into CATGGGADTQYF.

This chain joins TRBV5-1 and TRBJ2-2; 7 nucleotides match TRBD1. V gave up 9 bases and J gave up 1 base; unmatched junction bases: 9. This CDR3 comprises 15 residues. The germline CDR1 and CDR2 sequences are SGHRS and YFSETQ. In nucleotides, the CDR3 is TGCGCCAACATACCCGGACAGGAGAACACCGGGGAGCTGTTTTTT. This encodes CANIPGQENTGELFF.

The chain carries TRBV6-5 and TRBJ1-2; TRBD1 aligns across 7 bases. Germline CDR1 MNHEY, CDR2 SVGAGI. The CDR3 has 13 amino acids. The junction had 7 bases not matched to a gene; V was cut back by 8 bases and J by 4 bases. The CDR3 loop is CASLTAGGYGYTF. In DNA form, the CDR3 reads TGTGCCAGCCTAACGGCAGGGGGCTATGGCTACACCTTC.

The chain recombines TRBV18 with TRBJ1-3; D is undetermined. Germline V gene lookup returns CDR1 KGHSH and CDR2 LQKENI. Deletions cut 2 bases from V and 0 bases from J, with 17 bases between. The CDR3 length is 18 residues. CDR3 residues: CASSPLIATRTSGNTIYF. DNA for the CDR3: TGTGCCAGCTCACCATTAATCGCCACGCGAACCTCTGGAAACACCATATATTTT.

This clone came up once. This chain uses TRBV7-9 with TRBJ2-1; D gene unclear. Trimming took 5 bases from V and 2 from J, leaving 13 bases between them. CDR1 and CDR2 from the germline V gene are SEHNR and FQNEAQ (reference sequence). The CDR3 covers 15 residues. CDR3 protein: CASSVLFPTYNEQFF. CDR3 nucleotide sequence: TGTGCCAGCAGCGTACTTTTTCCAACCTACAATGAGCAGTTCTTC. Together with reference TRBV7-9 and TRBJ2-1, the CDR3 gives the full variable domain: DTGVSQNPRHKITKRGQNVTFRCDPISEHNRLYWYRQTLGQGPEFLTYFQNEAQLEKSRLLSDRFSAERPKGSFSTLEIQRTEQGDSAMYLCASSVLFPTYNEQFFGPGTRLTVL.

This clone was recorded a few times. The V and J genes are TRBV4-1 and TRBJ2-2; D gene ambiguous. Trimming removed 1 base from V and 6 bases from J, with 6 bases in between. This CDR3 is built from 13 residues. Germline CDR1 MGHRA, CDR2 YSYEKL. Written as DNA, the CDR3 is TGCGCCAGCAGCCAAGTCGATCCCGGGGAGCTGTTTTTT. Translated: CASSQVDPGELFF.